The 25 T cell receptor beta chains given below trace back to one sample, sequenced in a study of T cell responses to AZD1222 COVID-19 vaccine. Data came from immunoSEQ multiplex PCR; TCRdb stores just in-frame clones and leaves some out. The sample carries about 140,000 clones, about 90% recorded once. Sequenced here: peripheral blood, sampled 28 days after the second dose of the MenACWY control vaccine. The receptors come from an adult who received the MenACWY meningococcal vaccine as a control.

This rearrangement joins TRBV7-9 to TRBJ1-6; D might be TRBD1 (5 bases). CDR1 and CDR2 (germline): SEHNR, FQNEAQ (reference sequence). CDR3 length: 13 amino acids. The germline V and J ends were trimmed by 7 bases and 6 bases, with 10 bases remaining between them. CDR3 sequence: CASKGHLNSPLHF. In DNA form, the CDR3 reads TGTGCCAGCAAGGGGCACCTTAATTCACCCCTCCACTTT.

The gene calls are TRBV10-3 and TRBJ2-3, with D perhaps matching TRBD1 (7 bases). Trimming stripped 6 bases from V and 6 bases from J, with 13 bases between. Germline CDR1 is ENHRY and CDR2 is SYGVKD. The CDR3 runs to 13 residues. The CDR3 nucleotides read TGTGCCATCAGCAAGGAGGGGGCGGATACGCAGTATTTT. Its translation: CAISKEGADTQYF.

CDR3 nucleotide sequence: TGTGCCAGCAACAAGGGGGATCGGACTAGAACAGATACGCAGTATTTT. This sequence encodes CASNKGDRTRTDTQYF. The J gene is TRBJ2-3, the V gene TRBV7-3; a possible D gene is TRBD2 (7 bases). V lost 7 bases and J 3 bases, leaving 20 bases between the germline ends. There are 16 residues in the CDR3. In germline, CDR1 is SGHTA, CDR2 FQGTGA.

The J gene is TRBJ2-3, the V gene TRBV3-1 (or the pseudogene TRBV3-2); 7 bases map to TRBD1. V shed 7 bases, J shed 6 bases, and the junction held 4 bases outside the gene matches. The CDR3 totals 12 residues. Germline loops: CDR1 LGHDT, CDR2 YNNKEL (reference sequence). CDR3 DNA: TGTGCCAGCAACAGGGGACCGGATACGCAGTATTTT. It yields the protein CASNRGPDTQYF.

The chain uses TRBV10-3 and TRBJ2-7, with a possible D match to TRBD1 (6 bases). V was shortened by 3 bases and J by 3 bases, with 12 bases between the two germline ends. There are 14 residues in the CDR3. In germline, CDR1 is ENHRY, CDR2 SYGVKD. CDR3 bases: TGTGCCATCAGTGACCTCGCAGGGGTCTACGAGCAGTACTTC. It encodes CAISDLAGVYEQYF.

CDR3 nucleotide sequence: TGTGCCAGTAGTCGAAAAGCGGGCCAGAACACCGGGGAGCTGTTTTTT. Its translation is CASSRKAGQNTGELFF. This chain connects TRBV19 to TRBJ2-2; D may be TRBD2 (6 bases). Trimming took off 5 bases at V and 1 base at J, with 14 bases between the two ends. Germline-derived CDR1 and CDR2 are LNHDA and SQIVND (reference sequence). The CDR3 extends over 16 amino acids.

This chain uses TRBV12-3 or TRBV12-4 with TRBJ1-2, with 9 bases that match TRBD1. The CDR3 has 13 amino acids. J gave up 8 bases and V 8 bases, and 9 bases lay outside the gene matches. Written as DNA, the CDR3 is TGTGCCAGCTGTCCACAGGGGGCATGGGGCTACACCTTC. It is translated as CASCPQGAWGYTF.

In regard to this clone: Mismatch with germline at one junction end may stem from a read error. The chain is built from TRBV7-7 and TRBJ2-7; 9 bases are a match to TRBD2. The CDR3 consists of 15 residues. Germline V gene data show CDR1 as SSHAT and CDR2 as FNYEAQ (reference sequence). The CDR3 DNA is TGTGCTAGCAGCTTAGATTCCAGCGGGAGGCTCGAGCAGTACTTC. Amino acid sequence: CASSLDSSGRLEQYF.

The gene calls are TRBV4-3 and TRBJ1-6; 8 nucleotides agree with TRBD1. Germline CDR1 and CDR2: LGHNA and YSLEER. J was trimmed by 10 bases and V by 0 bases; bases with no gene match: 8. The length of the CDR3 is 16 residues. In DNA form, the CDR3 reads TGCGCCAGCAGCCAAGATTGGGAGACAGGGGCATCACCCCTCCACTTT. It codes for CASSQDWETGASPLHF.

This sequence joins TRBV6-2 or TRBV6-3 and TRBJ2-1, with D possibly TRBD1 on 5 matching bases. The germline V gene encodes CDR1 MNHEY and CDR2 SVGEGT. The CDR3 spans 15 residues. With 2 bases removed from V and 9 bases from J, the gap between germline ends came to 17 bases. The CDR3 loop reads CASSYGRTTGTEQFF. The CDR3 bases are TGTGCCAGCAGTTACGGTAGGACAACCGGCACTGAGCAGTTCTTC.

There are a few counts of this clone. The chain uses TRBV6-5 and TRBJ1-5; weak D call: TRBD1 (5 bases). The CDR3 runs to 14 residues. Germline V gives CDR1 MNHEY, CDR2 SVGAGI. V shed 3 bases and J shed 7 bases, with 13 bases lying between them. The CDR3 DNA is TGTGCCAGCAGTTATAAGGGGTTAGGACAGCCCCAGCATTTT. This sequence encodes CASSYKGLGQPQHF.

This chain links TRBV10-3 with TRBJ2-5, with 7 positions matching TRBD2. There are 13 residues in the CDR3. V lost 4 bases to trimming and J lost 3 bases; unmatched junction nucleotides: 2. In germline, CDR1 is ENHRY, CDR2 SYGVKD. The CDR3, as DNA: TGTGCCATCAGTGGGACTAGAGAAGAGACCCAGTACTTC. As protein: CAISGTREETQYF.

V and J are TRBV5-1 and TRBJ1-5; 10 bases are shared with TRBD1. With V trimmed by 3 bases and J by 6 bases, 6 bases remained unmatched. CDR1 is SGHRS, CDR2 YFSETQ, per germline. CDR3 length: 15 residues. The chain's CDR3 is CASSWGTGALQPQHF. The DNA of the CDR3 is TGCGCCAGCAGCTGGGGGACAGGGGCTCTTCAGCCCCAGCATTTT.

This chain uses TRBV6-5 with TRBJ2-2, with a weak D call TRBD1 (5 bases). Trimming cost V 6 bases and J 7 bases, with 12 bases left between them. The CDR3 runs to 13 residues. CDR1 and CDR2 (germline): MNHEY, SVGAGI. The CDR3 reads CASRFRADGELFF. Written as DNA, the CDR3 is TGTGCCAGCAGATTCAGGGCTGACGGGGAGCTGTTTTTT.

This sequence joins TRBV6-6 and TRBJ2-1, with a tentative D call TRBD2 (7 bases). The germline gives CDR1 MNHNY, CDR2 SVGAGI (reference sequence). The CDR3 is 12 residues long. V dropped 6 bases and J dropped 10 bases, with 13 bases sitting between them. The CDR3 sequence is CASRGGAGEQFF. Here the CDR3 DNA reads TGTGCCAGCAGGGGGGGGGCGGGCGAGCAGTTCTTC.

V is TRBV4-3 and J is TRBJ1-5, with D hard to call. V was shortened by 3 bases and J by 3 bases, with 9 bases between the two germline ends. The CDR3 length is 14 residues. Germline CDR1 and CDR2: LGHNA and YSLEER. The CDR3 region is CASSQHISNQPQHF. CDR3 coding DNA: TGCGCCAGCAGCCAGCATATCTCCAATCAGCCCCAGCATTTT.

The chain joins TRBV5-4 to TRBJ2-3; 7 nucleotides match TRBD2. Trimming at V came to 1 base and at J to 1 base, leaving 3 bases not matched to a gene. The CDR3 is made up of 15 amino acids. CDR1 is SGHNT, CDR2 YYREEE, per germline (reference sequence). The CDR3 region has the DNA TGTGCCAGCAGCTTGACGGGGGGACGCACAGATACGCAGTATTTT. Translating gives CASSLTGGRTDTQYF.

The chain uses TRBV24-1 and TRBJ2-1; possible D gene TRBD1, 10 bases. This CDR3 has 19 residues. The V gene's germline CDR1 is KGHDR and CDR2 SFDVKD. Trimming pared 5 bases from V and 9 bases from J, leaving 31 bases between. The CDR3 DNA reads as TGTGCCACCAGTGCTCCGGGACAGGGGATGGGACTAGCTTTCTCTGAGCAGTTCTTC. This codes for CATSAPGQGMGLAFSEQFF.

The chain joins TRBV5-1 to TRBJ2-2; a weak D match, TRBD2 (6 bases). Germline CDR1 SGHRS, CDR2 YFSETQ. V lost 2 bases and J lost 7, with 21 bases in between. The CDR3 spans 17 residues. The CDR3 sequence is CASSLGGTANFVGELFF. The CDR3 DNA reads TGCGCCAGCAGCTTAGGAGGGACCGCGAACTTCGTCGGGGAGCTGTTTTTT.

The V call is TRBV29-1, the J call TRBJ2-5, with 11 bases that match TRBD1. The CDR3 runs 14 residues. With V trimmed by 6 bases and J by 5 bases, 8 bases remained unmatched. The germline gives CDR1 SQVTM, CDR2 ANQGSEA. Here the CDR3 reads CSVQGQGAGETQYF. CDR3 in DNA: TGCAGCGTACAAGGACAGGGGGCTGGGGAGACCCAGTACTTC.

The rearrangement uses TRBV6-5 and TRBJ2-7; D might be TRBD1 or TRBD2, each matching 5 bases. Trimming cost V 6 bases and J 5 bases, with 11 bases left between them. This CDR3 has 12 residues. Germline assignment: CDR1 MNHEY and CDR2 SVGAGI. The CDR3: CASRSGTNEQYF. CDR3 sequence (DNA): TGTGCCAGCAGGTCGGGGACGAACGAGCAGTACTTC.

The chain carries TRBV20-1 and TRBJ2-5; 12 bases map to TRBD2. Losses at the gene ends were 3 bases for V and 5 bases for J; bases not matched to a gene: 7. Germline V CDR1 and CDR2: DFQATT, SNEGSKA (reference sequence). The CDR3 extends over 15 amino acids. The CDR3 bases are TGCAGTGCTAGTCCTACTAGCGGGGGGCGGGAGACCCAGTACTTC. It is translated as CSASPTSGGRETQYF.

The V gene is TRBV15, the J gene TRBJ1-5, with TRBD1 matching over 9 bases. Germline-derived CDR1 and CDR2 are LNHNV and YYDKDF (reference sequence). The CDR3 spans 14 residues. V dropped 4 bases and J dropped 5; count of bases not matched to a gene: 3. CDR3 amino acids: CATSTGQGDQPQHF. The CDR3 DNA sequence: TGTGCCACCAGCACGGGACAGGGCGATCAGCCCCAGCATTTT. Full variable domain (remainder filled in from reference TRBV15 and TRBJ1-5): DAMVIQNPRYQVTQFGKPVTLSCSQTLNHNVMYWYQQKSSQAPKLLFHYYDKDFNNEADTPDNFQSRRPNTSFCFLDIRSPGLGDTAMYLCATSTGQGDQPQHFGDGTRLSIL.

The chain is built from TRBV18 and TRBJ2-7; D may be TRBD1 (6 bases). Trimming removed 0 bases from V and 4 bases from J, with 7 bases in between. This CDR3 is built from 13 residues. CDR1 and CDR2 (germline): KGHSH, LQKENI. The CDR3 sequence: CASSPPDRYEQYF. DNA for the CDR3: TGTGCCAGCTCACCACCGGACAGATACGAGCAGTACTTC.

The V and J genes are TRBV7-2 and TRBJ2-2; weak D call: TRBD1 (5 bases). CDR1 is SGHTA and CDR2 is FQGNSA in the germline V gene. V lost 5 bases and J 4 bases, leaving 14 bases between the germline ends. The CDR3 has 15 amino acids. Here the CDR3 DNA reads TGTGCCAGCAGCCACCCGACAGAACCCACCGGGGAGCTGTTTTTT. Translated: CASSHPTEPTGELFF.